This TCR beta chain came from a study of T cell repertoires in cytomegalovirus infection. As for the study in general: Through public TCR beta signatures, both CMV infection and matching HLA type were indicated.

Findings and caveats of the study: Dominating the ex vivo response were TCR beta clonotypes that were CMV-specific and HLA-C-restricted.

This clonotype was picked up a small number of times. Its specificity is not known. TCRdb called the reads again in MiXCR, with one record for every CDR3 protein. Of 750,000 to 950,000 distinct CDR3 sequences in the sample, 25% to 35% are singletons; the top ten hold about an eighth. The sample consisted of cultured CD8+ T cells from PBMCs, taken from culture after CMV antigen stimulation. The source is a human donor in good health (CMV status not recorded). Some clones in this sample may be carry-over from other donors' samples.

Here the CDR3 reads CASSLLAGGVLEETQYF. DNA for the CDR3: TGTGCCAGCAGTTTACTAGCGGGGGGGGTCCTAGAAGAGACCCAGTACTTC. The rearrangement joins TRBV12-3 or TRBV12-4 to TRBJ2-5; 12 positions agree with TRBD2. CDR3 length: 17 residues. The J segment lost 3 bases and the V segment lost 2 bases, leaving 7 bases of the junction unmatched.